Listed below are T cell receptor beta chains from one sample, sequenced in a study of vaccination and CD4 T cells after COVID-19. Antigens of these TCRs are unknown. TCRdb reanalysed the PCR reads using MiXCR and keeps one entry per CDR3 protein. The sample contains some 16,000 distinct CDR3 sequences, roughly 45% of which appear only once. The sample here was CD4+ T cells from blood, cultured in vitro, taken after SARS-CoV-2 vaccination. These receptors came from a human donor who had recovered from COVID-19. CDR3s include the opening cysteine and the closing phenylalanine or tryptophan. A D gene is named only where the DNA matches it firmly. Size is stated for part of the rows, as once, few or many counts, or as a class when the clone is expanded.

d_call: .; clone_size: few; v_call: TRBV20-1; j_call: TRBJ2-2; cdr3_nt: TGCAGTGCGACCGATCACACCGGGGAGCTGTTTTTT; cdr3_aa: CSATDHTGELFF
d_call: TRBD1; clone_size: .; v_call: TRBV20-1; j_call: TRBJ1-1; cdr3_nt: TGCAGTGCTAAAACAGGGGACACTGAAGCTTTCTTT; cdr3_aa: CSAKTGDTEAFF
d_call: .; clone_size: .; v_call: TRBV6-1; j_call: TRBJ1-5; cdr3_nt: TGTGCCAGCAGTGAAAATAAGGGTACCAATAGCAATCAGCCCCAGCATTTT; cdr3_aa: CASSENKGTNSNQPQHF
d_call: TRBD1; clone_size: medium-sized; v_call: TRBV2; j_call: TRBJ1-2; cdr3_nt: TGTGCCAGCAGTGCTACAGGGGGCGTACCTAACTATGGCTACACCTTC; cdr3_aa: CASSATGGVPNYGYTF
d_call: .; clone_size: few; v_call: TRBV27; j_call: TRBJ2-3; cdr3_nt: TGTGCCAGCACTCCTAGCGTCACGGCAGATACGCAGTATTTT; cdr3_aa: CASTPSVTADTQYF
d_call: .; clone_size: .; v_call: TRBV4-3; j_call: TRBJ1-1; cdr3_nt: TGCGCCAGCAGCCCCTCGGGGAGTGAAGCTTTCTTT; cdr3_aa: CASSPSGSEAFF
d_call: TRBD2; clone_size: .; v_call: TRBV15; j_call: TRBJ2-7; cdr3_nt: TGTGCCACCAGCAGAGTAGCGGGACGGTCCGACGAGCAGTACTTC; cdr3_aa: CATSRVAGRSDEQYF
d_call: TRBD2; clone_size: medium-sized; v_call: TRBV4-1; j_call: TRBJ2-5; cdr3_nt: TGCGCCAGCAGCCAAGCGGGAGGCCTGCAAGAGACCCAGTACTTC; cdr3_aa: CASSQAGGLQETQYF
d_call: .; clone_size: medium-sized; v_call: TRBV20-1; j_call: TRBJ2-3; cdr3_nt: TGCAGTGCTAGAGATCCCCTACGCTCTAGCACAGATACGCAGTATTTT; cdr3_aa: CSARDPLRSSTDTQYF
d_call: TRBD1; clone_size: few; v_call: TRBV2; j_call: TRBJ1-2; cdr3_nt: TGTGCCAGCAGGCAGGACAGGGCGGGGTATGGCTACACCTTC; cdr3_aa: CASRQDRAGYGYTF
d_call: .; clone_size: few; v_call: TRBV6-2/TRBV6-3; j_call: TRBJ1-5; cdr3_nt: TGTGCCAGCAGGCCTGGGACCACTCTCAATCAGCCCCAGCATTTT; cdr3_aa: CASRPGTTLNQPQHF
d_call: TRBD1; clone_size: .; v_call: TRBV19; j_call: TRBJ1-5; cdr3_nt: TGTGCCAGTAGTATTCCCCGGGACAGGGCGGATCAGCCCCAGCATTTT; cdr3_aa: CASSIPRDRADQPQHF
d_call: TRBD1; clone_size: few; v_call: TRBV19; j_call: TRBJ2-1; cdr3_nt: TGTGCCAGTAGTAGAGACAGGGAGTACAATGAGCAGTTCTTC; cdr3_aa: CASSRDREYNEQFF
d_call: .; clone_size: .; v_call: TRBV11-2; j_call: TRBJ2-1; cdr3_nt: TGTGCCAGCAGACGTCGTAATGAGCAGTTCTTC; cdr3_aa: CASRRRNEQFF
d_call: .; clone_size: few; v_call: TRBV20-1; j_call: TRBJ1-2; cdr3_nt: TGCAGTGCTAGACCTTCAGTGGATCTCGACGGCTACACCTTC; cdr3_aa: CSARPSVDLDGYTF
d_call: .; clone_size: few; v_call: TRBV6-5; j_call: TRBJ2-7; cdr3_nt: TGTGCCAGCAGTTCTCGGGGGGCCCAGAGCTCCTACGAGCAGTACTTC; cdr3_aa: CASSSRGAQSSYEQYF
d_call: TRBD1; clone_size: few; v_call: TRBV19; j_call: TRBJ1-5; cdr3_nt: TGTGCCAGTAGCCTACAGGGGATTCCGCCCCAGCATTTT; cdr3_aa: CASSLQGIPPQHF
d_call: .; clone_size: .; v_call: TRBV23-1; j_call: TRBJ2-7; cdr3_nt: TGCGCCAGCCTGAGTGGAGGCCCCTACGAGCAGTACTTC; cdr3_aa: CASLSGGPYEQYF
d_call: .; clone_size: .; v_call: TRBV7-3; j_call: TRBJ2-2; cdr3_nt: TGTGCCAGCAGCTTATTTAGTGTCGGGGAGCTGTTTTTT; cdr3_aa: CASSLFSVGELFF
d_call: TRBD2; clone_size: few; v_call: TRBV7-2; j_call: TRBJ2-3; cdr3_nt: TGTGCCAGCAGCTTACGACTAGCGGGGCCCACAGATACGCAGTATTTT; cdr3_aa: CASSLRLAGPTDTQYF
d_call: .; clone_size: .; v_call: TRBV28; j_call: TRBJ2-4; cdr3_nt: TGTGCCAGCAGTCCCCAGGGGGGCGAGGAAAACATTCAGTACTTC; cdr3_aa: CASSPQGGEENIQYF
d_call: .; clone_size: .; v_call: TRBV7-6; j_call: TRBJ2-5; cdr3_nt: TGTGCCAGCAGCTTAGGGCACAGCCAAGAGACCCAGTACTTC; cdr3_aa: CASSLGHSQETQYF
d_call: TRBD1; clone_size: few; v_call: TRBV20-1; j_call: TRBJ1-5; cdr3_nt: TGCAGTGTAGGGCAGGGGGCGATTAGCAATCAGCCCCAGCATTTT; cdr3_aa: CSVGQGAISNQPQHF
d_call: .; clone_size: .; v_call: TRBV9; j_call: TRBJ1-3; cdr3_nt: TGTGCCAGCAGCGTAGATGGGTCGGACACCATATATTTT; cdr3_aa: CASSVDGSDTIYF
d_call: .; clone_size: .; v_call: TRBV7-2; j_call: TRBJ2-5; cdr3_nt: TGTGCCAGCAGCTTAGGTCAAAAGACCCAGTACTTC; cdr3_aa: CASSLGQKTQYF
d_call: .; clone_size: few; v_call: TRBV19; j_call: TRBJ1-4; cdr3_nt: TGTGCCAGTAGTATGCGACGGGGCACTAATGAAAAACTGTTTTTT; cdr3_aa: CASSMRRGTNEKLFF
d_call: .; clone_size: few; v_call: TRBV19; j_call: TRBJ1-5; cdr3_nt: TGTGCCAGTAGTATTCGGGGGTTAGGGAATCAGCCCCAGCATTTT; cdr3_aa: CASSIRGLGNQPQHF
d_call: TRBD1; clone_size: few; v_call: TRBV24-1; j_call: TRBJ1-5; cdr3_nt: TGTGCCACCAGAAACCCGAGAGGGGGCGGTCTTGGCAATCAGCCCCAGCATTTT; cdr3_aa: CATRNPRGGGLGNQPQHF
d_call: .; clone_size: .; v_call: TRBV6-5; j_call: TRBJ1-2; cdr3_nt: TGTGCCAGCAGTTCTCCCGGGGGAGGCTACACCTTC; cdr3_aa: CASSSPGGGYTF
d_call: TRBD1; clone_size: .; v_call: TRBV6-1; j_call: TRBJ1-3; cdr3_nt: TGTGCCAGCAGTATGGACAGGACCTCTGGAAACACCATATATTTT; cdr3_aa: CASSMDRTSGNTIYF
d_call: .; clone_size: .; v_call: TRBV5-5; j_call: TRBJ2-5; cdr3_nt: TGTGCCAGCAGCTTCGGACCTCAAGAGACCCAGTACTTC; cdr3_aa: CASSFGPQETQYF
d_call: .; clone_size: once; v_call: TRBV7-9; j_call: TRBJ2-1; cdr3_nt: TGTGCCAGCAGCTACGACAATGAGCAGTTCTTC; cdr3_aa: CASSYDNEQFF
d_call: .; clone_size: once; v_call: TRBV6-1; j_call: TRBJ2-4; cdr3_nt: TGTGCCAGCAATGGGCTTGGGGGAACCAAAAACATTCAGTACTTC; cdr3_aa: CASNGLGGTKNIQYF
d_call: .; clone_size: .; v_call: TRBV28; j_call: TRBJ2-6; cdr3_nt: TGTGCCAGCAGTACCCCAGTTGGTGGGGCCAACGTCCTGACTTTC; cdr3_aa: CASSTPVGGANVLTF
d_call: .; clone_size: .; v_call: TRBV5-4; j_call: TRBJ2-1; cdr3_nt: TGTGCCAGCAGCTGGCGGAAGGGGATCGCCTACAATGAGCAGTTCTTC; cdr3_aa: CASSWRKGIAYNEQFF
d_call: .; clone_size: .; v_call: TRBV5-4; j_call: TRBJ2-3; cdr3_nt: TGTGCCAGCAGCCAGACAGGGGAGGGGGATACGCAGTATTTT; cdr3_aa: CASSQTGEGDTQYF